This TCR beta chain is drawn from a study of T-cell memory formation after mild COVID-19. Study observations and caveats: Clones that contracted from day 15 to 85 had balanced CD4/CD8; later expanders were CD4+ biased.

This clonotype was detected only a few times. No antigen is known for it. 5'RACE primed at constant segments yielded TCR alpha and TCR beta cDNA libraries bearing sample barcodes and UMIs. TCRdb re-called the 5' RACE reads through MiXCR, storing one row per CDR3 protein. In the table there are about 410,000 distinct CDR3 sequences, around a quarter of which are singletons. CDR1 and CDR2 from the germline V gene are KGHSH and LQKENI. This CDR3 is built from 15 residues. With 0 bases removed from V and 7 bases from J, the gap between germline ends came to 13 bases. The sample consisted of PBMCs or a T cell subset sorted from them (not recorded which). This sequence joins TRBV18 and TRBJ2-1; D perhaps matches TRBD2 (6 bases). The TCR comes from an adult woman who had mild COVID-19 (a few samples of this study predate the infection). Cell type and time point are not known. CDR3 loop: CASSPPGGTKNEQFF. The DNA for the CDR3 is TGTGCCAGCTCACCACCGGGGGGTACAAAGAATGAGCAGTTCTTC.